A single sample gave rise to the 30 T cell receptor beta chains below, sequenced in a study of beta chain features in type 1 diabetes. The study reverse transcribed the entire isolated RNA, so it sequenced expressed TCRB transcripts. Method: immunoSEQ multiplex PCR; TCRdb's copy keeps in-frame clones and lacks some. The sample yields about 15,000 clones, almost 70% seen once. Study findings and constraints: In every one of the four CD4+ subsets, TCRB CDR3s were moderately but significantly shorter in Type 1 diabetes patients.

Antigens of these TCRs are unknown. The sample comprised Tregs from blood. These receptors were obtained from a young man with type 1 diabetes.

The chain's CDR3 is CASSEAGANVLTF. CDR3 nucleotide sequence: TGTGCCAGCAGCGAGGCGGGGGCCAACGTCCTGACTTTC. The chain employs TRBV2 and TRBJ2-6; D unresolved. Trimming removed 6 bases at V and 4 bases at J, with 7 bases between. Germline lookup yields CDR1 SNHLY and CDR2 FYNNEI. This CDR3 has 13 residues. Based on the CDR3 plus reference TRBV2 and TRBJ2-6, the full variable domain is EPEVTQTPSHQVTQMGQEVILRCVPISNHLYFYWYRQILGQKVEFLVSFYNNEISEKSEIFDDQFSVERPDGSNFTLKIRSTKLEDSAMYFCASSEAGANVLTFGAGSRLTVL.

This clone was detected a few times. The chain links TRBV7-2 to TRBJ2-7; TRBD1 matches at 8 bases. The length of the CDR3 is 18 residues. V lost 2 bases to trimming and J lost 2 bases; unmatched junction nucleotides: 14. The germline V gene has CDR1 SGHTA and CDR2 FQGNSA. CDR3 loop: CASSLPQGGDRNPYEQYF. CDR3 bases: TGTGCCAGCAGCTTACCCCAAGGAGGGGACAGGAACCCCTACGAGCAGTACTTC.

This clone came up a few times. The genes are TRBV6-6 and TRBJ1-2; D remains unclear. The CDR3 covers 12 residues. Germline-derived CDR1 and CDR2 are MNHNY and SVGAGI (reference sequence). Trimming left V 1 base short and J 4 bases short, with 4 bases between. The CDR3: CASSYFGYGYTF. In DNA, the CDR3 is TGTGCCAGCAGTTACTTCGGCTATGGCTACACCTTC.

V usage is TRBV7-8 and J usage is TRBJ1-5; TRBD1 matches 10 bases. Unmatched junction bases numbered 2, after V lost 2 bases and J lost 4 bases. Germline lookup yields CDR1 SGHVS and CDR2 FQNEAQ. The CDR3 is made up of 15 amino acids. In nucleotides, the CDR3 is TGTGCCAGCAGCTTACGGACAGGGGGGAATCAGCCCCAGCATTTT. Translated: CASSLRTGGNQPQHF. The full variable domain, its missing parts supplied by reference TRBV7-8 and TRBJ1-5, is GAGVSQSPRYKVAKRGQDVALRCDPISGHVSLFWYQQALGQGPEFLTYFQNEAQLDKSGLPSDRFFAERPEGSVSTLKIQRTQQEDSAVYLCASSLRTGGNQPQHFGDGTRLSIL.

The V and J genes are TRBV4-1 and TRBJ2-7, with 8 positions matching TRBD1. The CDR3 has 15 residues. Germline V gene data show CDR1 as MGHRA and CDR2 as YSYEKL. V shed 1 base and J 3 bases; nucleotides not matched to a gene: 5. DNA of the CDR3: TGCGCCAGCAGCCAAGTTCCGGGACAGGACTACGAGCAGTACTTC. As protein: CASSQVPGQDYEQYF.

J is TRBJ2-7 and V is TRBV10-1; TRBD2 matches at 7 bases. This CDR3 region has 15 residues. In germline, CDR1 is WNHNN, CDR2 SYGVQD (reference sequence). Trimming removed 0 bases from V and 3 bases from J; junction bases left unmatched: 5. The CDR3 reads CASSESKAGDYEQYF. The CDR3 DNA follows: TGCGCCAGCAGTGAGTCGAAGGCGGGAGACTACGAGCAGTACTTC.

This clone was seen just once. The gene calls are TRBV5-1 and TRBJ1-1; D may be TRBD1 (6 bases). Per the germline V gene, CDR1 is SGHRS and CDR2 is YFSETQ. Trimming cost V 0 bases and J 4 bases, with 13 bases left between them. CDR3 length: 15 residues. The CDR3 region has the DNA TGCGCCAGCAGCTTGGGGGGGCAGGGGAGCACTGAAGCTTTCTTT. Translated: CASSLGGQGSTEAFF.

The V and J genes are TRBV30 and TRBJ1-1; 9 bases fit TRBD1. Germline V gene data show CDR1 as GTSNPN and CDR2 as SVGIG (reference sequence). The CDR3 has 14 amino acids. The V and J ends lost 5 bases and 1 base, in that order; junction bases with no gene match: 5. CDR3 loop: CAWHRDRANTEAFF. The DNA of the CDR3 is TGTGCCTGGCACCGGGACAGGGCGAACACTGAAGCTTTCTTT.

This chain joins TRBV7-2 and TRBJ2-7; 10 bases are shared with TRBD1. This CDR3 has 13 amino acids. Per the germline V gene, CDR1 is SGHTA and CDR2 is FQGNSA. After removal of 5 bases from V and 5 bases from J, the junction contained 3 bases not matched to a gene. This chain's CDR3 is CASSPGTGDEQYF. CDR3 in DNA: TGTGCCAGCAGCCCCGGGACAGGGGACGAGCAGTACTTC.

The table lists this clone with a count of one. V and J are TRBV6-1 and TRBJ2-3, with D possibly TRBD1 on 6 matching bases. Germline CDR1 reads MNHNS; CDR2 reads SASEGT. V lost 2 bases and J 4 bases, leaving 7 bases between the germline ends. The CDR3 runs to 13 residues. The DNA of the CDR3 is TGTGCCAGCAGTGAACCAGGGGCAGATACGCAGTATTTT. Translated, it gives CASSEPGADTQYF.

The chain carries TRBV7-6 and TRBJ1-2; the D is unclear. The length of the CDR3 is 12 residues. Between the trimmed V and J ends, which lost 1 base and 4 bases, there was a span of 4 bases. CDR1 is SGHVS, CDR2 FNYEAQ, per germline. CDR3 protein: CASSLDSYGYTF. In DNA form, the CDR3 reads TGTGCCAGCAGCTTAGACAGCTATGGCTACACCTTC.

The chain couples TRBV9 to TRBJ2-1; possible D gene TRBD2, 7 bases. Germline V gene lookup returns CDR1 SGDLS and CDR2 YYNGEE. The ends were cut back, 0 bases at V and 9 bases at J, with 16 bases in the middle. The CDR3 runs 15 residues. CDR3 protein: CASSVAEQGRGEQFF. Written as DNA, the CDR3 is TGTGCCAGCAGCGTAGCGGAGCAGGGGAGGGGTGAGCAGTTCTTC.

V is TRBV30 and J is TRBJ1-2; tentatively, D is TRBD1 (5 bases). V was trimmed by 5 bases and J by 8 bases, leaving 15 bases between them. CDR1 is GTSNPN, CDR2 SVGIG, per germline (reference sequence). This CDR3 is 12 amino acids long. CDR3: CAWRFPRGGYTF. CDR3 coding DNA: TGTGCCTGGCGGTTCCCAAGGGGAGGCTACACCTTC.

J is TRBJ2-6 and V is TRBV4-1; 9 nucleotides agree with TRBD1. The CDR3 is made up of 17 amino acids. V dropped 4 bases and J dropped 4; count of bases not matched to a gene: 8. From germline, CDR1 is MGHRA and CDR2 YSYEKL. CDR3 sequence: CASSPSRDRVGANVLTF. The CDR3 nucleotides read TGCGCCAGCAGCCCGTCCCGGGACAGGGTCGGGGCCAACGTCCTGACTTTC.

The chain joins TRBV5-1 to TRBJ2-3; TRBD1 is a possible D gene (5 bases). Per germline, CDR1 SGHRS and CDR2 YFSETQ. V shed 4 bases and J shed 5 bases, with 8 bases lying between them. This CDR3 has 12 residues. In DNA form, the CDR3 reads TGCGCCAGCAGCCCCAGGGAAGATACGCAGTATTTT. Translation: CASSPREDTQYF. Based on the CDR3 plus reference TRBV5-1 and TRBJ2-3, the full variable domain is KAGVTQTPRYLIKTRGQQVTLSCSPISGHRSVSWYQQTPGQGLQFLFEYFSETQRNKGNFPGRFSGRQFSNSRSEMNVSTLELGDSALYLCASSPREDTQYFGPGTRLTVL.

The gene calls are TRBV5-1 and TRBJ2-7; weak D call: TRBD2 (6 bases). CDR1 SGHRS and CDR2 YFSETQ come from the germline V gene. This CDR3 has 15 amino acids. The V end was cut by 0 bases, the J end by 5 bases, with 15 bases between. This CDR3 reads CASSLADYPADEQYF. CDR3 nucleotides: TGCGCCAGCAGCTTGGCGGACTACCCGGCGGACGAGCAGTACTTC.

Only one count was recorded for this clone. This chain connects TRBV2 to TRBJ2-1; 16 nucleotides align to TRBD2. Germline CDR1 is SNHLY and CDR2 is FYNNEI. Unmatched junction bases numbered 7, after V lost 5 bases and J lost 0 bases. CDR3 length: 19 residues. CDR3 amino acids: CASSSPGLAGGASYNEQFF. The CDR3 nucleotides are TGTGCCAGCAGTTCACCGGGACTAGCGGGAGGGGCCTCCTACAATGAGCAGTTCTTC.

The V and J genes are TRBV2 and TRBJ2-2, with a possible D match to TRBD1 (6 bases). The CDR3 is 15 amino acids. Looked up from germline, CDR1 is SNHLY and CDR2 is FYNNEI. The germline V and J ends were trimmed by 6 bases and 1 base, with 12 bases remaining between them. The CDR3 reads CASRRQGRNTGELFF. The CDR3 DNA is TGTGCCAGCAGGCGGCAGGGGCGGAACACCGGGGAGCTGTTTTTT.

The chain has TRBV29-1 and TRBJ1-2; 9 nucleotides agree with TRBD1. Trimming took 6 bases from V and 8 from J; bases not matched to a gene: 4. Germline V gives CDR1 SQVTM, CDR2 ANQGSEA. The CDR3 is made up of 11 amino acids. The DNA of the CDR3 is TGCAGCGTCGGACAGGGGCAGGGCTACACCTTC. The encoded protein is CSVGQGQGYTF.

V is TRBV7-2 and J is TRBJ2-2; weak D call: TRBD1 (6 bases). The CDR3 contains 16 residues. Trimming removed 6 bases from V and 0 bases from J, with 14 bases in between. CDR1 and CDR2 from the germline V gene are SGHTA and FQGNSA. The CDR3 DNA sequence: TGTGCCAGCAGGCTCACCGGGACAACGAACACCGGGGAGCTGTTTTTT. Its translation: CASRLTGTTNTGELFF.

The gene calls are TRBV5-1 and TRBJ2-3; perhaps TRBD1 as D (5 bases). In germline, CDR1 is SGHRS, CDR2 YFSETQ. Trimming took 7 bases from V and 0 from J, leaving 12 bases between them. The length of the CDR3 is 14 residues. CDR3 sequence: CASGAVSSTDTQYF. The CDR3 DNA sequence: TGCGCCAGCGGGGCAGTTTCTAGCACAGATACGCAGTATTTT. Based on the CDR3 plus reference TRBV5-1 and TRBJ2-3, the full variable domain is KAGVTQTPRYLIKTRGQQVTLSCSPISGHRSVSWYQQTPGQGLQFLFEYFSETQRNKGNFPGRFSGRQFSNSRSEMNVSTLELGDSALYLCASGAVSSTDTQYFGPGTRLTVL.

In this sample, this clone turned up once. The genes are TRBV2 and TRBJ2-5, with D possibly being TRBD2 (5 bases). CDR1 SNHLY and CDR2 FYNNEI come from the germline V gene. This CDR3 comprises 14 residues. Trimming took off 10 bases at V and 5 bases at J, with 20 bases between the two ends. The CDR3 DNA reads TGTGCCACCCTATCAGGTCGGGGTGACGAGACCCAGTACTTC. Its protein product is CATLSGRGDETQYF.

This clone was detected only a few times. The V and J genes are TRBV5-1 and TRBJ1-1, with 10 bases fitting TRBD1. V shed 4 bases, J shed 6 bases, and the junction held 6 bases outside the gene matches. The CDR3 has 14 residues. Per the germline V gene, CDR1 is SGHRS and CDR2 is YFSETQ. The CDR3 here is CASSGGQGVAEAFF. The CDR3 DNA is TGCGCCAGCAGCGGAGGACAGGGGGTCGCTGAAGCTTTCTTT.

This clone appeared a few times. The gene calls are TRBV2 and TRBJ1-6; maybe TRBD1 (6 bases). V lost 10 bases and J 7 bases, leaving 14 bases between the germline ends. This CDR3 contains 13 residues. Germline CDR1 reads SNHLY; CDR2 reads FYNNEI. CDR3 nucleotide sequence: TGTGCCAACCAGGGGCGCTGGAATTCACCCCTCCACTTT. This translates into CANQGRWNSPLHF.

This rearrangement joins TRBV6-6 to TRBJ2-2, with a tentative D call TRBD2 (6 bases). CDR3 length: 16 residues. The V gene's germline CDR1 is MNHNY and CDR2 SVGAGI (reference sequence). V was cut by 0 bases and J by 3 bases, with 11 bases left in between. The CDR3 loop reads CASSYSRLEDTGELFF. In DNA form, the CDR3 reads TGTGCCAGCAGTTACTCCCGACTAGAGGACACCGGGGAGCTGTTTTTT.

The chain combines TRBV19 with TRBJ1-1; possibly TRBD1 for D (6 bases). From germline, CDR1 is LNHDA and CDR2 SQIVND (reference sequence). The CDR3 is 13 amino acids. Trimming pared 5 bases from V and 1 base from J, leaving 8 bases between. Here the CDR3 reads CASSSRGNTEAFF. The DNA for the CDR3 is TGTGCCAGTAGTTCCAGGGGGAACACTGAAGCTTTCTTT.

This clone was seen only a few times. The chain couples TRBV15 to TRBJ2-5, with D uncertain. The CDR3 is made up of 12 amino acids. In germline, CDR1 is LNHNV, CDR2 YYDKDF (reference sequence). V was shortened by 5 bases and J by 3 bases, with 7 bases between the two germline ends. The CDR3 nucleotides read TGTGCCACCAGCCGAACGGAAGAGACCCAGTACTTC. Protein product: CATSRTEETQYF.

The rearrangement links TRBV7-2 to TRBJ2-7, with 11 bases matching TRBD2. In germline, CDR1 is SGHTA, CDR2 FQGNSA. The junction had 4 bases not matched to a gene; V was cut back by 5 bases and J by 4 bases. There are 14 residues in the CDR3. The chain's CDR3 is CASSPGLAEYEQYF. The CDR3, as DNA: TGTGCCAGCAGCCCGGGACTAGCGGAGTACGAGCAGTACTTC.

For the CDR3, the DNA is TGTGCCAGTACCGCGGACAGGACCCTCGGGGGCTACACCTTC. Protein product: CASTADRTLGGYTF. The chain carries TRBV19 and TRBJ1-2; 7 nucleotides line up with TRBD1. The V and J ends lost 7 bases and 8 bases, in that order; junction bases with no gene match: 13. Germline V gene sequence: CDR1 LNHDA, CDR2 SQIVND (reference sequence). The CDR3 has 14 amino acids.

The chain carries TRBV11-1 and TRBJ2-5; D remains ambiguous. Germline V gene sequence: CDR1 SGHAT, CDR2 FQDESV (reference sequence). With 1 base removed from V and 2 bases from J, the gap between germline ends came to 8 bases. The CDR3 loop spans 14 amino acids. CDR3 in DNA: TGTGCCAGCAGCTTAGTGATTACTCAAGAGACCCAGTACTTC. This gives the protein CASSLVITQETQYF. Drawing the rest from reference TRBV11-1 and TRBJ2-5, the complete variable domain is EAEVAQSPRYKITEKSQAVAFWCDPISGHATLYWYRQILGQGPELLVQFQDESVVDDSQLPKDRFSAERLKGVDSTLKIQPAELGDSAMYLCASSLVITQETQYFGPGTRLLVL.